This TCR beta chain was sequenced in a study of brain T cells in children with intractable seizures (dated by TCRdb to 2020 to 2022). With respect to the entire study: A NanoString immunology panel was first used to screen resected brain tissue from roughly 56 pediatric epilepsy surgery cases for immune gene transcripts. Among the roughly 12 selected surgery cases, eight also had pre-surgery blood sequenced, leaving four with brain tissue only. What the study reported, not specific to this receptor: Viral specificity was inferred only from CDR3 sequence similarity, and patients' HCMV serostatus was unknown. Because sequencing depth differed between pre- and post-surgery blood, the absence of clones from the pre-surgery sample may reflect undersampling.

V has 4 bases trimmed and J has 10 bases trimmed; junction bases matching no gene number 12. The CDR3 numbers 15 residues from cysteine through phenylalanine. Only the CDR3 portion is preserved as DNA: 45 bases, with reading frame beginning at the first base. As encoded in the germline V gene, CDR1 is MRHNA while CDR2 is SNTAGT. Concerning this clone itself: Its antigen is not yet known. Qualities for individual bases were not recorded, and no much larger clone is one base off.

The immunoSEQ assay was applied to genomic DNA to generate the TCR beta chain sequences. The paper's data handling went like this. CDR3 sequences that did not begin with the conserved framework cysteine at position 104 were removed manually. To get clonality, the normalized Shannon's Diversity Index was subtracted from one, giving values from 0 (maximal diversity) to 1 (oligoclonal). Chi-squared comparison-of-proportions tests were used to check whether the frequency of the same CDR3 differed between samples, for example brain versus blood. Public clonotypes were identified through searches of immuneACCESS, and similarity to known antiviral clonotypes was evaluated with the VDJdb browser. Held by TCRdb, this immuneACCESS table contains in-frame sequences only and omits some clones. Under half of the omission traces to an unresolved V gene where checked; the cause of the rest is unknown. V, J and clone size were drawn from that table, and D and trimming were deduced from the DNA. This sample gives under 400,000 clones in total; over 85% of them show up just once. The ten top clones hold 5% to 7% of the sample.

The sample's time point label, decoded: blood from clinic visit 5 months post-surgery; TSC patient then seizure free. The surgery cases with the highest brain T cell transcript signatures were chosen for TCR beta chain sequencing of brain tissue, and also of blood when blood was available. Prior to surgery, the patients had been treated with at least one anti-epileptic drug. The TCR-sequenced patients were children whose drug-resistant epilepsy was caused by tuberous sclerosis complex, focal cortical dysplasia, Rasmussen encephalitis or hemimegalencephaly. Bulk genomic DNA was isolated from unsorted brain tissue and whole blood using the Monarch genomic DNA purification kit.

The material sequenced was peripheral blood, taken 5 to 6 months after surgery. The origin of this receptor is a boy in the first two years of life with tuberous sclerosis and intractable seizures. The chain was built from TRBV6-4 and TRBJ2-1, and 8 junction bases match TRBD1. The nucleotides read TGTGCCAGCAGTGTGGAGGACAGGGCAGGAACGGAGCAGTTCTTC. Its product reads: CASSVEDRAGTEQFF.